The 27 T cell receptor beta chains reported below all come from one sample, sequenced in a study of patients and donors after allogeneic stem cell transplantation. Using its own MiXCR run on the RT-PCR reads, TCRdb lists one record per CDR3 protein. Among about 200,000 distinct CDR3 sequences listed, less than 45% were seen once. Sequencing was performed on blood, either unsorted or a sorted T cell fraction (not recorded which). The receptors stem from a human donor who was either an allogeneic HSCT recipient or a stem cell or donor lymphocyte infusion donor (not recorded which). It is not recorded whose cells these are; they may come from a transplant donor.

This sequence joins TRBV6-6 and TRBJ1-1; TRBD1 matches 8 bases. Germline trimming cut 9 bases from V and 4 bases from J; bases unmatched to any gene: 4. The CDR3 length is 12 residues. The V gene's germline CDR1 is MNHNY and CDR2 SVGAGI (reference sequence). The CDR3: CASQGAGTEAFF. The CDR3 region has the DNA TGTGCCAGTCAGGGGGCGGGCACTGAAGCTTTCTTT.

The rearrangement uses TRBV4-3 and TRBJ2-1; perhaps D is TRBD1 or TRBD2 (5 bases each). The V end was cut by 0 bases, the J end by 0 bases, with 12 bases between. This CDR3 has 17 residues. CDR1 LGHNA and CDR2 YSLEER come from the germline V gene. CDR3 sequence reads: CASSQDGTPSSYNEQFF. As DNA, the CDR3 is TGCGCCAGCAGCCAAGATGGGACCCCGAGCTCCTACAATGAGCAGTTCTTC.

This clonotype was observed a few times. The chain recombines TRBV27 with TRBJ1-2; TRBD1 aligns across 7 bases. CDR1 MNHEY and CDR2 SMNVEV come from the germline V gene (reference sequence). After removal of 4 bases from V and 5 bases from J, the junction contained 7 bases not matched to a gene. This CDR3 spans 14 amino acids. The CDR3 protein is CASSSQRGHYGYTF. The CDR3 coding sequence is TGTGCCAGCAGTTCGCAAAGGGGGCATTATGGCTACACCTTC.

The J gene is TRBJ1-2, the V gene TRBV12-3 or TRBV12-4, with 10 bases that match TRBD1. V shed 7 bases and J 6 bases; nucleotides not matched to a gene: 5. The CDR3 has 13 amino acids. In DNA form, the CDR3 reads TGTGCCAGCAATGGGGACAGGGGAAATGGCTACACCTTC. Translation gives CASNGDRGNGYTF.

The table lists this clonotype with a few counts. DNA for the CDR3: TGTGCCAGCGCCTTTGTGGACAGGGGGCGCAGACGTGAAAAACTGTTTTTT. Its translation: CASAFVDRGRRREKLFF. The chain employs TRBV3-1 and TRBJ1-4; 11 bases line up with TRBD1. The CDR3 consists of 17 residues. Per germline, CDR1 LGHDT and CDR2 YNNKEL (reference sequence). V gave up 8 bases and J gave up 7 bases; unmatched junction bases: 15.

This chain joins TRBV7-9 and TRBJ2-5; D gene uncertain. CDR3 size: 13 residues. Germline lookup yields CDR1 SEHNR and CDR2 FQNEAQ (reference sequence). Trimming took off 5 bases at V and 3 bases at J, with 10 bases between the two ends. In nucleotides, the CDR3 is TGTGCCAGCAGCCCCGAGGTGGAAGAGACCCAGTACTTC. It specifies CASSPEVEETQYF.

J is TRBJ2-7 and V is TRBV4-2; D perhaps matches TRBD1 (6 bases). V lost 2 bases, J lost 4 bases, and 9 bases lay in between. The CDR3 is 13 residues long. The V gene's germline CDR1 is LGHNA and CDR2 YNFKEQ. CDR3 sequence (DNA): TGTGCCAGCAGCCAATGGCAGGGGTACGAGCAGTACTTC. Translation: CASSQWQGYEQYF.

The chain is built from TRBV4-3 and TRBJ2-3; D is perhaps TRBD2 (5 bases). The V end lost 0 bases, the J end lost 2 bases, and 12 bases lay between the germline ends. Germline V gene data show CDR1 as LGHNA and CDR2 as YSLEER. This CDR3 comprises 16 residues. For the CDR3, the DNA is TGCGCCAGCAGCCAAGATTGGGCGGACTCCACAGATACGCAGTATTTT. Translating it yields CASSQDWADSTDTQYF.

This rearrangement joins TRBV7-2 to TRBJ2-2; TRBD1 agrees at 9 bases. CDR3 length equals 15 residues. After removal of 5 bases from V and 5 bases from J, the junction contained 6 bases not matched to a gene. Per germline, CDR1 SGHTA and CDR2 FQGNSA. CDR3 region: CASSPPGQGTGELFF. The DNA of the CDR3 is TGTGCCAGCAGCCCCCCGGGACAGGGAACCGGGGAGCTGTTTTTT.

This chain joins TRBV7-9 and TRBJ1-1; D remains unclear. The CDR3 has 14 amino acids. Deletions cut 6 bases from V and 2 bases from J, with 13 bases between. Germline V CDR1 and CDR2: SEHNR, FQNEAQ (reference sequence). CDR3 region: CASRHAGRNTEAFF. CDR3 sequence (DNA): TGTGCCAGCAGGCACGCGGGGAGAAACACTGAAGCTTTCTTT. Drawing the rest from reference TRBV7-9 and TRBJ1-1, the complete variable domain is DTGVSQNPRHKITKRGQNVTFRCDPISEHNRLYWYRQTLGQGPEFLTYFQNEAQLEKSRLLSDRFSAERPKGSFSTLEIQRTEQGDSAMYLCASRHAGRNTEAFFGQGTRLTVV.

The chain uses TRBV5-1 and TRBJ1-2; D ambiguous. Germline CDR1 reads SGHRS; CDR2 reads YFSETQ. Trimming took 1 base from V and 6 from J, leaving 7 bases between them. This CDR3 is 12 amino acids long. The CDR3 here is CASSLRGNGYTF. The CDR3 DNA reads TGCGCCAGCAGCTTGAGAGGAAATGGCTACACCTTC.

The V call is TRBV12-3 or TRBV12-4, the J call TRBJ1-2, with TRBD1 matching 12 bases. This CDR3 is built from 17 residues. Trimming removed 5 bases from V and 4 bases from J; junction bases left unmatched: 11. This CDR3 reads CASSPRDRGQESYGYTF. In DNA form, the CDR3 reads TGTGCCAGCAGTCCCCGGGACAGGGGGCAAGAAAGCTATGGCTACACCTTC.

The chain couples TRBV27 to TRBJ2-1, with unresolved D. In germline, CDR1 is MNHEY, CDR2 SMNVEV (reference sequence). The ends were cut back, 5 bases at V and 12 bases at J, with 11 bases in the middle. The CDR3 length is 11 residues. CDR3 in amino acids: CASSPPRRQFF. Here the CDR3 DNA reads TGTGCCAGCAGTCCTCCGAGGAGGCAGTTCTTC.

V gene TRBV2 combines with J gene TRBJ2-1, with no clear D. This CDR3 is built from 16 residues. The V gene's germline CDR1 is SNHLY and CDR2 FYNNEI. Between the trimmed V and J ends, which lost 5 bases and 3 bases, there was a span of 17 bases. CDR3 protein: CASSPKARHDYNEQFF. Written as DNA, the CDR3 is TGTGCCAGCAGTCCCAAAGCTCGACACGACTACAATGAGCAGTTCTTC. Using reference TRBV2 and TRBJ2-1 for the parts outside the CDR3, the full variable domain is EPEVTQTPSHQVTQMGQEVILRCVPISNHLYFYWYRQILGQKVEFLVSFYNNEISEKSEIFDDQFSVERPDGSNFTLKIRSTKLEDSAMYFCASSPKARHDYNEQFFGPGTRLTVL.

The chain couples TRBV27 to TRBJ2-2; no definite D call. The CDR3 totals 13 residues. Germline V gene lookup returns CDR1 MNHEY and CDR2 SMNVEV (reference sequence). V was trimmed by 2 bases and J by 5 bases, leaving 6 bases between them. In nucleotides, the CDR3 is TGTGCCAGCAGTTTAAGGCCTACCGGGGAGCTGTTTTTT. It encodes CASSLRPTGELFF.

The rearrangement joins TRBV3-1 to TRBJ2-7; D is ambiguous. Germline loops: CDR1 LGHDT, CDR2 YNNKEL (reference sequence). The CDR3 is 15 amino acids. Between the trimmed V and J ends, which lost 1 base and 0 bases, there was a span of 10 bases. DNA for the CDR3: TGTGCCAGCAGCCAAGTGCCCACCTTCTCCTACGAGCAGTACTTC. It translates to CASSQVPTFSYEQYF.

The V and J genes are TRBV27 and TRBJ2-2, with 7 nucleotides matching TRBD1. This CDR3 contains 15 residues. Germline loops: CDR1 MNHEY, CDR2 SMNVEV (reference sequence). Trimming cost V 5 bases and J 6 bases; bases outside gene matches: 9. The CDR3 here is CASSIIQGSAGELFF. In DNA form, the CDR3 reads TGTGCCAGCAGTATAATACAGGGGTCGGCCGGGGAGCTGTTTTTT.

The chain carries TRBV12-3 or TRBV12-4 and TRBJ2-1; 12 bases fit TRBD2. The CDR3 contains 15 residues. The J segment lost 6 bases and the V segment lost 5 bases, leaving 5 bases of the junction unmatched. CDR3 in DNA: TGTGCCAGCAGTAAGACTAGCGGGAGCGTCAATGAGCAGTTCTTC. Encoded protein: CASSKTSGSVNEQFF.

V usage is TRBV4-3 and J usage is TRBJ2-1; D is ambiguous. The CDR3 covers 16 residues. Germline CDR1 is LGHNA and CDR2 is YSLEER. Trimming pared 0 bases from V and 7 bases from J, leaving 16 bases between. The CDR3 nucleotides read TGCGCCAGCAGCCAAGATCTGGCTAATTGGGCTAATGAGCAGTTCTTC. Translated: CASSQDLANWANEQFF.

The genes are TRBV6-2 or TRBV6-3 and TRBJ2-1, with 11 bases that match TRBD2. V shed 5 bases, J shed 3 bases, and the junction held 9 bases outside the gene matches. The CDR3 is 17 residues long. Germline assignment: CDR1 MNHEY and CDR2 SVGEGT. Here the CDR3 reads CASSLRGTSGHYNEQFF. CDR3 sequence (DNA): TGTGCCAGCAGTCTGCGGGGGACTAGCGGCCACTACAATGAGCAGTTCTTC.

The chain is built from TRBV27 and TRBJ2-2; D is possibly TRBD1 (6 bases). With 6 bases removed from V and 4 bases from J, the gap between germline ends came to 15 bases. This CDR3 contains 15 residues. Germline V gives CDR1 MNHEY, CDR2 SMNVEV (reference sequence). The CDR3 is CASRAQGFSTGELFF. CDR3 in DNA: TGTGCCAGCAGGGCACAGGGATTCTCCACCGGGGAGCTGTTTTTT.

This CDR3 is CASSRTGSTDTQYF. Written as DNA, the CDR3 is TGCGCCAGCAGCCGGACAGGCAGCACAGATACGCAGTATTTT. The chain has TRBV5-1 and TRBJ2-3, with 7 bases identical to TRBD1. The CDR3 totals 14 residues. The J segment lost 0 bases and the V segment lost 4 bases, leaving 2 bases of the junction unmatched. CDR1 and CDR2 (germline): SGHRS, YFSETQ.

This clonotype has just one count. CDR3 amino acids: CASSQDRLAGAADTQYF. The CDR3 nucleotides are TGTGCCAGCAGCCAAGATCGACTAGCGGGAGCAGCAGATACGCAGTATTTT. The rearrangement uses TRBV4-2 and TRBJ2-3, with 12 bases aligning to TRBD2. The CDR3 length is 17 residues. The trim removed 0 bases at V and 4 bases at J, leaving 5 bases unmatched. CDR1 is LGHNA, CDR2 YNFKEQ, per germline.

The chain combines TRBV28 with TRBJ2-7; D not resolved. From germline, CDR1 is MDHEN and CDR2 SYDVKM. V dropped 4 bases and J dropped 0 bases, with 7 bases sitting between them. This CDR3 spans 13 amino acids. The CDR3 sequence is CASSSASSYEQYF. CDR3 bases: TGTGCCAGCAGTTCTGCTAGCTCCTACGAGCAGTACTTC.

The CDR3 is CASSLSGRGHQPQHF. CDR3 bases: TGTGCCAGCAGTTTATCGGGCAGGGGGCACCAGCCCCAGCATTTT. The chain uses TRBV27 and TRBJ1-5; 8 bases align to TRBD1. Germline CDR1 reads MNHEY; CDR2 reads SMNVEV (reference sequence). CDR3 length: 15 residues. V was pared by 0 bases and J by 7 bases, with 5 bases of the junction left unmatched.

This clonotype showed up just a few times. For the CDR3, the DNA is TGTGCCAGCAGCGAAAGGTCTGGACAGTTAAACAATGAGCAGTTCTTC. This gives the protein CASSERSGQLNNEQFF. The V gene is TRBV7-3, the J gene TRBJ2-1, with a tentative D call TRBD1 (6 bases). V gave up 5 bases and J gave up 5 bases, with 19 bases separating them. The germline gives CDR1 SGHTA, CDR2 FQGTGA. The CDR3 is 16 amino acids.

CDR3 sequence: CASSYSTTASSYNSPLHF. In nucleotides, the CDR3 is TGTGCCAGCAGTTACTCGACCACGGCGAGCTCCTATAATTCACCCCTCCACTTT. The gene calls are TRBV6-5 and TRBJ1-6, with D hard to call. The V and J ends lost 0 bases and 0 bases respectively, with 12 bases between them. CDR1 and CDR2 from the germline V gene are MNHEY and SVGAGI. The CDR3 extends over 18 amino acids.